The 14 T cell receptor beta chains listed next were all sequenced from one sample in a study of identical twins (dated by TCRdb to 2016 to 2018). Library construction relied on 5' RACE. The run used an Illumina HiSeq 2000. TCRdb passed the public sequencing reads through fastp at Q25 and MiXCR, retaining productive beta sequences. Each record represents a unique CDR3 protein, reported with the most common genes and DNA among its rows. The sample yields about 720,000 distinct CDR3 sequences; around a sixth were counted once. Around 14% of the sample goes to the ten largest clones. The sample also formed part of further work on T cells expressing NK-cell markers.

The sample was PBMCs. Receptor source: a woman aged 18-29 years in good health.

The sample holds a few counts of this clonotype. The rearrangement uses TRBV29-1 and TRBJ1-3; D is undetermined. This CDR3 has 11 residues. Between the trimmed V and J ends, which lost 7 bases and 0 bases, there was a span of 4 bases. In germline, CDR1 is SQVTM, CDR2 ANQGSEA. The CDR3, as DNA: TGCAGCGGACACTCTGGAAACACCATATATTTT. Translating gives CSGHSGNTIYF.

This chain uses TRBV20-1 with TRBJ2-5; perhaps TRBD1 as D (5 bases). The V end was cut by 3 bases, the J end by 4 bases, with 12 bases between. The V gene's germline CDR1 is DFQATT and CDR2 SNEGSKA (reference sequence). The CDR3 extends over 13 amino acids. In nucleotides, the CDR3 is TGCAGTGCTAGTTCAGGGCCAGGAGAGACCCAGTACTTC. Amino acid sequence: CSASSGPGETQYF.

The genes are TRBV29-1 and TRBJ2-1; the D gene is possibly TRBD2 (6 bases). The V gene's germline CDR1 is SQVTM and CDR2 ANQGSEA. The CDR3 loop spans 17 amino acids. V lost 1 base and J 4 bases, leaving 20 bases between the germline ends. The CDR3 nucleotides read TGCAGCGTTGAAGGGGGACGGCGGGACGACCGATACAATGAGCAGTTCTTC. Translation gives CSVEGGRRDDRYNEQFF.

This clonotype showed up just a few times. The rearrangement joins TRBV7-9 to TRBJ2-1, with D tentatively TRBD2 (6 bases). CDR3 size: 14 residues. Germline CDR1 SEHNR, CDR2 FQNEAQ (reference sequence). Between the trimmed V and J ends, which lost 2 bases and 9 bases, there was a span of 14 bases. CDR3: CASSLRELAGEQFF. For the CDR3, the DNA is TGTGCCAGCAGCTTAAGAGAACTAGCTGGTGAGCAGTTCTTC.

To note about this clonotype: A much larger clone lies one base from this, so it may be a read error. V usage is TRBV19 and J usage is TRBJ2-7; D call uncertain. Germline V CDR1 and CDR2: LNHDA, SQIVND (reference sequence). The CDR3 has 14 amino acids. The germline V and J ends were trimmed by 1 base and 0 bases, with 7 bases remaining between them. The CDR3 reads CASSIGGYSYEQYF. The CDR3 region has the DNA TGTGCCAGTAGTATAGGTGGCTACTCCTACGAGCAGTACTTC. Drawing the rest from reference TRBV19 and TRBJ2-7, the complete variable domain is DGGITQSPKYLFRKEGQNVTLSCEQNLNHDAMYWYRQDPGQGLRLIYYSQIVNDFQKGDIAEGYSVSREKKESFPLTVTSAQKNPTAFYLCASSIGGYSYEQYFGPGTRLTVT.

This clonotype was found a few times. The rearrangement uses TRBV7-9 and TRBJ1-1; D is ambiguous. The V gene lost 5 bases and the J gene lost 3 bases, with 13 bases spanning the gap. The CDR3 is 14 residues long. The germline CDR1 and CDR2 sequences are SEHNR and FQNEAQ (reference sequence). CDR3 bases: TGTGCCAGCAGCCCCGGTGGAACCGACACTGAAGCTTTCTTT. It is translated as CASSPGGTDTEAFF.

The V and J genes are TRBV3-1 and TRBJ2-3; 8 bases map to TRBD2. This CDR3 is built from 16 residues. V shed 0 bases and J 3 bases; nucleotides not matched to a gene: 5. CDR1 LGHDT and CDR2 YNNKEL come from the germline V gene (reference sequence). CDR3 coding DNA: TGTGCCAGCAGCCAAGATCGGGGCGGGGGGACAGATACGCAGTATTTT. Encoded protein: CASSQDRGGGTDTQYF.

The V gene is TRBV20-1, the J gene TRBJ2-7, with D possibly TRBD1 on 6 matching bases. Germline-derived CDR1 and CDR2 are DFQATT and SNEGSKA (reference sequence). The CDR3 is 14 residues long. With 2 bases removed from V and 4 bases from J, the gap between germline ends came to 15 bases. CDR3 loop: CSARYPARGYEQYF. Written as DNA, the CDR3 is TGCAGTGCTAGATACCCGGCCAGGGGTTACGAGCAGTACTTC.

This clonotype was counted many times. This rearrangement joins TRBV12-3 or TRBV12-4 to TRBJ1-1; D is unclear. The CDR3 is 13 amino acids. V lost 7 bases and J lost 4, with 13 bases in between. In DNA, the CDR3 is TGTGCCAGCACCCCTCTTATCGGCACTGAAGCTTTCTTT. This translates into CASTPLIGTEAFF.

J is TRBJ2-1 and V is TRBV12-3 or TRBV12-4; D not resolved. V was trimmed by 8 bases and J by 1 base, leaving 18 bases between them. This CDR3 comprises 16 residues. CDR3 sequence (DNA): TGTGCCAGCGGTCACGGACGGTTAGGGTCCTACAATGAGCAGTTCTTC. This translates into CASGHGRLGSYNEQFF.

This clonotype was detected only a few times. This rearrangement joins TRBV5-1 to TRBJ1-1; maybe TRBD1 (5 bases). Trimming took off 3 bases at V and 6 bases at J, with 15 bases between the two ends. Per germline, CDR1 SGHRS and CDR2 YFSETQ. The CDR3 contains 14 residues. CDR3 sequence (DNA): TGCGCCAGCAGCTCCAGGGAGTTACGCGCTGAAGCTTTCTTT. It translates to CASSSRELRAEAFF.

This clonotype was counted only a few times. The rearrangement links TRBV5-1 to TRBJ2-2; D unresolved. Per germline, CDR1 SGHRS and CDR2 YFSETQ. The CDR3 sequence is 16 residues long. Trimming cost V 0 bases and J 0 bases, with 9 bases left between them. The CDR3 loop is CASSLAADSNTGELFF. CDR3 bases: TGCGCCAGCAGCTTGGCCGCGGATTCGAACACCGGGGAGCTGTTTTTT. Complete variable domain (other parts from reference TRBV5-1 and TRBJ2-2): KAGVTQTPRYLIKTRGQQVTLSCSPISGHRSVSWYQQTPGQGLQFLFEYFSETQRNKGNFPGRFSGRQFSNSRSEMNVSTLELGDSALYLCASSLAADSNTGELFFGEGSRLTVL.

CDR3 sequence reads: CASSLAVDSGNTIYF. DNA for the CDR3: TGTGCCAGCAGCTTAGCGGTTGACTCTGGAAACACCATATATTTT. The J gene is TRBJ1-3, the V gene TRBV7-8; no clear D. Trimming cost V 0 bases and J 0 bases, with 6 bases left between them. The CDR3 is 15 residues long. Per germline, CDR1 SGHVS and CDR2 FQNEAQ.

CDR3 nucleotides: TGCGCCAGCAGCCTCTCTCCGCCCAACACTGAAGCTTTCTTT. This translates into CASSLSPPNTEAFF. The rearrangement links TRBV5-1 to TRBJ1-1; no definite D call. The CDR3 length is 14 residues. Trimming removed 4 bases at V and 2 bases at J, with 12 bases between. The germline V gene encodes CDR1 SGHRS and CDR2 YFSETQ.